The 30 T cell receptor beta chains below come from one sample, sequenced in a study of blood T cell repertoires in COVID-19. The assay was immunoSEQ multiplex PCR, and TCRdb's table has in-frame clones only and misses some. The table includes some 250,000 clones, more than 75% detected once. The sequenced sample consisted of peripheral blood. The receptors derive from a woman aged 25-40 years who had recovered from COVID-19.

The V and J genes are TRBV10-3 and TRBJ1-3; D perhaps matches TRBD1 (6 bases). V lost 6 bases, J lost 7 bases, and 13 bases lay in between. The germline CDR1 and CDR2 sequences are ENHRY and SYGVKD. This CDR3 spans 13 amino acids. The CDR3 region has the DNA TGTGCCATCAGGGAACAGGGTGGGAACACCATATATTTT. Translated, it gives CAIREQGGNTIYF.

This rearrangement joins TRBV14 to TRBJ2-3; possibly TRBD1 for D (6 bases). This CDR3 comprises 16 residues. Germline CDR1 SGHDN, CDR2 FVKESK. V was shortened by 2 bases and J by 3 bases, with 15 bases between the two germline ends. The CDR3, as DNA: TGTGCCAGCAGCCAACATTCCGGGCAGGGGACAGATACGCAGTATTTT. Translation: CASSQHSGQGTDTQYF.

The genes are TRBV12-3 or TRBV12-4 and TRBJ2-3; no definite D call. Trimming cost V 8 bases and J 6 bases, with 6 bases left between them. The CDR3 consists of 10 residues. The DNA for the CDR3 is TGTGCCAGCGGTGCGGATACGCAGTATTTT. Its translation: CASGADTQYF.

This clone appeared a single time. V gene TRBV2 combines with J gene TRBJ1-6; weak D call: TRBD1 (5 bases). This CDR3 has 15 amino acids. V lost 7 bases and J lost 5, with 15 bases in between. Looked up from germline, CDR1 is SNHLY and CDR2 is FYNNEI. CDR3 loop: CASISRRTNNSPLHF. The CDR3 DNA reads as TGTGCCAGCATCAGTAGGCGGACAAATAATTCACCCCTCCACTTT. Combining the CDR3 with reference TRBV2 and TRBJ1-6 gives the whole variable domain EPEVTQTPSHQVTQMGQEVILRCVPISNHLYFYWYRQILGQKVEFLVSFYNNEISEKSEIFDDQFSVERPDGSNFTLKIRSTKLEDSAMYFCASISRRTNNSPLHFGNGTRLTVT.

The chain joins TRBV19 to TRBJ2-3, with 9 positions matching TRBD2. Germline V CDR1 and CDR2: LNHDA, SQIVND (reference sequence). Trimming removed 5 bases from V and 4 bases from J; junction bases left unmatched: 13. The CDR3 sequence is 17 residues long. The DNA for the CDR3 is TGTGCCAGTAGTTCTTTGGTGGGACTAGCTCAGGCAGATACGCAGTATTTT. The encoded protein is CASSSLVGLAQADTQYF.

This rearrangement joins TRBV6-4 to TRBJ2-3; D might be TRBD1 (6 bases). Germline V gene sequence: CDR1 MRHNA, CDR2 SNTAGT. Trimming left V 5 bases short and J 0 bases short, with 15 bases between. CDR3 length: 16 residues. CDR3 in amino acids: CASSPLQGTSTDTQYF. The CDR3 DNA is TGTGCCAGCAGTCCACTACAGGGTACTAGCACAGATACGCAGTATTTT.

The chain carries TRBV12-3 or TRBV12-4 and TRBJ2-7; D perhaps matches TRBD2 (6 bases). This CDR3 is built from 12 residues. Trimming cost V 6 bases and J 4 bases, with 10 bases left between them. The CDR3 coding sequence is TGTGCCAGCAGCCCGACTAGTTACGAGCAGTACTTC. This encodes CASSPTSYEQYF.

This chain uses TRBV19 with TRBJ2-7; TRBD2 is a possible D gene (5 bases). The V end was cut by 9 bases, the J end by 7 bases, with 10 bases between. This CDR3 spans 10 amino acids. Germline V lookup: CDR1 LNHDA, CDR2 SQIVND (reference sequence). The CDR3 region is CARRRWEQYF. CDR3 nucleotide sequence: TGTGCCAGGCGGAGGTGGGAGCAGTACTTC.

The chain recombines TRBV5-4 with TRBJ2-5, with 7 bases fitting TRBD1. This CDR3 is 15 amino acids long. Trimming cost V 4 bases and J 4 bases; bases outside gene matches: 10. The germline V gene has CDR1 SGHNT and CDR2 YYREEE (reference sequence). CDR3 nucleotide sequence: TGTGCCAGCAGCGGTCACAGGGGCTCGGGAGAGACCCAGTACTTC. It encodes CASSGHRGSGETQYF.

V usage is TRBV4-2 and J usage is TRBJ1-1, with D perhaps TRBD1 (5 bases). The length of the CDR3 is 15 residues. Deletions cut 4 bases from V and 4 bases from J, with 16 bases between. CDR1 and CDR2 (germline): LGHNA, YNFKEQ. CDR3 residues: CASSLTGLSSTEAFF. Written as DNA, the CDR3 is TGTGCCAGCAGCCTCACAGGCCTTTCAAGCACTGAAGCTTTCTTT.

The chain links TRBV7-8 to TRBJ2-1, with 13 positions matching TRBD2. This CDR3 has 17 residues. CDR1 and CDR2 from the germline V gene are SGHVS and FQNEAQ. The V and J ends lost 3 bases and 1 base, in that order; junction bases with no gene match: 3. CDR3 in DNA: TGTGCCAGCAGCTTTCGACTAGCGGGGGGTTCCTACAATGAGCAGTTCTTC. This translates into CASSFRLAGGSYNEQFF. The full variable domain, its missing parts supplied by reference TRBV7-8 and TRBJ2-1, is GAGVSQSPRYKVAKRGQDVALRCDPISGHVSLFWYQQALGQGPEFLTYFQNEAQLDKSGLPSDRFFAERPEGSVSTLKIQRTQQEDSAVYLCASSFRLAGGSYNEQFFGPGTRLTVL.

This clone was seen a single time. J is TRBJ1-1 and V is TRBV27; D possibly corresponds to TRBD1 (5 bases). The V end lost 2 bases, the J end lost 1 base, and 14 bases lay between the germline ends. CDR3 size: 16 residues. From germline, CDR1 is MNHEY and CDR2 SMNVEV (reference sequence). The CDR3 sequence: CASSLRSWGQNTEAFF. Written as DNA, the CDR3 is TGTGCCAGCAGTTTAAGGTCTTGGGGCCAGAACACTGAAGCTTTCTTT.

The V call is TRBV6-1, the J call TRBJ2-3; the match to TRBD2 covers 12 bases. Per germline, CDR1 MNHNS and CDR2 SASEGT. The ends lost 3 bases at V and 5 bases at J; junction bases unmatched: 6. The CDR3 extends over 16 amino acids. CDR3 in amino acids: CASSEVMGLAGDTQYF. CDR3 DNA sequence: TGTGCCAGCAGTGAGGTGATGGGACTAGCGGGAGATACGCAGTATTTT.

This rearrangement joins TRBV4-1 to TRBJ2-7; D is possibly TRBD2 (6 bases). The V end was cut by 0 bases, the J end by 3 bases, with 9 bases between. CDR1 is MGHRA, CDR2 YSYEKL, per germline. This CDR3 spans 14 amino acids. CDR3: CASSQDTGGYEQYF. The CDR3 DNA follows: TGCGCCAGCAGCCAAGATACCGGGGGCTACGAGCAGTACTTC.

The rearrangement joins TRBV19 to TRBJ2-2, with D perhaps matching TRBD1 (5 bases). The V gene lost 6 bases and the J gene lost 1 base, with 15 bases spanning the gap. The CDR3 covers 16 residues. Germline V gene data show CDR1 as LNHDA and CDR2 as SQIVND (reference sequence). As DNA, the CDR3 is TGTGCCAGTAGCATATTCAGGGTTGAGAACACCGGGGAGCTGTTTTTT. Translating it yields CASSIFRVENTGELFF.

The CDR3 spells CASSFWRGRKETQYF. DNA for the CDR3: TGTGCCAGCAGTTTCTGGCGGGGGAGAAAAGAGACCCAGTACTTC. The chain uses TRBV6-5 and TRBJ2-5; 7 nucleotides align to TRBD2. With V trimmed by 4 bases and J by 3 bases, 8 bases remained unmatched. The germline CDR1 and CDR2 sequences are MNHEY and SVGAGI. CDR3 size: 15 residues.

This clone was recorded only once. The chain links TRBV29-1 to TRBJ1-2; 8 bases are shared with TRBD1. With 5 bases clipped from V and 0 bases from J, the junction kept 14 bases outside the gene matches. There are 17 residues in the CDR3. Germline CDR1 and CDR2: SQVTM and ANQGSEA. CDR3: CSVSVGPTGVTNYGYTF. The DNA for the CDR3 is TGCAGCGTTTCCGTCGGACCGACAGGGGTGACTAACTATGGCTACACCTTC.

V is TRBV5-6 and J is TRBJ2-6, with D perhaps matching TRBD1 (6 bases). Trimming took off 0 bases at V and 4 bases at J, with 8 bases between the two ends. The CDR3 length is 15 residues. CDR1 SGHDT and CDR2 YYEEEE come from the germline V gene. CDR3 nucleotides: TGTGCCAGCAGCTTGGTAGGGGGAGGGGCCAACGTCCTGACTTTC. It specifies CASSLVGGGANVLTF.

The CDR3 DNA reads as TGCGCCAGCAGCTTGAGGGGTGAGCAGTTCTTC. Amino acids: CASSLRGEQFF. The rearrangement joins TRBV5-1 to TRBJ2-1; D is possibly TRBD1 (5 bases). Per germline, CDR1 SGHRS and CDR2 YFSETQ. V was shortened by 1 base and J by 9 bases, with 5 bases between the two germline ends. This CDR3 has 11 amino acids.

V gene TRBV7-8 combines with J gene TRBJ2-2, with TRBD2 matching 9 bases. This CDR3 has 18 residues. V trimming: 8 bases; J trimming: 3 bases; junction bases outside the gene matches: 16. The V gene's germline CDR1 is SGHVS and CDR2 FQNEAQ. The CDR3 DNA sequence: TGTGCCAGCCCACGTTTGGCGGGGGGGCAGGGGGACACCGGGGAGCTGTTTTTT. Translated, it gives CASPRLAGGQGDTGELFF.

In its sample, this clone was seen once. This chain links TRBV5-1 with TRBJ2-6; TRBD1 agrees at 8 bases. The germline CDR1 and CDR2 sequences are SGHRS and YFSETQ. This CDR3 region has 19 residues. V gave up 4 bases and J gave up 0 bases; unmatched junction bases: 12. CDR3 DNA sequence: TGCGCCAGCAGCCCAAGGGGCGGGACAGGAGCCTCTGGGGCCAACGTCCTGACTTTC. It yields the protein CASSPRGGTGASGANVLTF. Combining the CDR3 with reference TRBV5-1 and TRBJ2-6 gives the whole variable domain KAGVTQTPRYLIKTRGQQVTLSCSPISGHRSVSWYQQTPGQGLQFLFEYFSETQRNKGNFPGRFSGRQFSNSRSEMNVSTLELGDSALYLCASSPRGGTGASGANVLTFGAGSRLTVL.

The rearrangement links TRBV5-1 to TRBJ2-5, with a tentative D call TRBD1 (6 bases). Germline assignment: CDR1 SGHRS and CDR2 YFSETQ. CDR3 size: 14 residues. The ends were cut back, 4 bases at V and 5 bases at J, with 15 bases in the middle. The CDR3 nucleotides are TGCGCCAGCAGCGGAACAGGGATAGGGGAGACCCAGTACTTC. The encoded protein is CASSGTGIGETQYF.

This clone was recorded a few times. The CDR3, as DNA: TGTGCCAGCAGCTTACTGGGCGGGGGTCTGGGTAATGAGCAGTTCTTC. Protein sequence: CASSLLGGGLGNEQFF. J is TRBJ2-1 and V is TRBV7-3; TRBD2 agrees at 7 bases. This CDR3 comprises 16 residues. CDR1 and CDR2 from the germline V gene are SGHTA and FQGTGA. Trimming at V came to 2 bases and at J to 7 bases, leaving 11 bases not matched to a gene. The entire variable domain, with the rest obtained from reference TRBV7-3 and TRBJ2-1, is as follows: GAGVSQTPSNKVTEKGKYVELRCDPISGHTALYWYRQSLGQGPEFLIYFQGTGAADDSGLPNDRFFAVRPEGSVSTLKIQRTERGDSAVYLCASSLLGGGLGNEQFFGPGTRLTVL.

The chain uses TRBV25-1 and TRBJ1-2; D gene uncertain. The V gene lost 3 bases and the J gene lost 2 bases, with 4 bases spanning the gap. In germline, CDR1 is MGHDK, CDR2 SYGVNS. The CDR3 sequence is 12 residues long. The CDR3 nucleotides read TGTGCCAGCAGTGAGGCCAACTATGGCTACACCTTC. Its translation: CASSEANYGYTF.

In this sample, this clone turned up many times. CDR3 region: CASSSSTVLTYEQYF. CDR3 nucleotide sequence: TGTGCCAGCAGCTCATCAACTGTCCTCACCTACGAGCAGTACTTC. V and J are TRBV7-9 and TRBJ2-7; D gene unclear. This CDR3 contains 15 residues. With 4 bases removed from V and 2 bases from J, the gap between germline ends came to 15 bases. Germline CDR1 and CDR2: SEHNR and FQNEAQ (reference sequence).

Concerning this clone: The identical CDR3 is also encoded by other nucleotide sequences in the sample. The genes are TRBV9 and TRBJ1-1; the D is unclear. V lost 0 bases, J lost 0 bases, and 12 bases lay in between. Germline V lookup: CDR1 SGDLS, CDR2 YYNGEE. This CDR3 is built from 16 residues. The CDR3 DNA follows: TGTGCCAGCAGCGTAGGGGCAGGAGGAATGAACACTGAAGCTTTCTTT. Its translation is CASSVGAGGMNTEAFF.

The DNA for the CDR3 is TGTGCCAGCAGCTTAGCCCTTCGGGGGCGGGGGGGCGAAGAGACCCAGTACTTC. Its protein is CASSLALRGRGGEETQYF. The chain links TRBV7-7 to TRBJ2-5; 9 bases match TRBD2. This CDR3 contains 18 residues. Trimming took 0 bases from V and 3 from J; bases not matched to a gene: 11. Germline CDR1 is SSHAT and CDR2 is FNYEAQ (reference sequence).

This chain uses TRBV3-1 (or the pseudogene TRBV3-2) with TRBJ2-7, with 9 bases lining up with TRBD1. The CDR3 loop spans 16 amino acids. Per the germline V gene, CDR1 is LGHDT and CDR2 is YNNKEL (reference sequence). V shed 1 base and J 3 bases; nucleotides not matched to a gene: 7. CDR3: CASSQVTGTGYYEQYF. The CDR3 DNA reads as TGTGCCAGCAGCCAAGTAACCGGGACAGGGTACTACGAGCAGTACTTC.

The chain links TRBV5-1 to TRBJ1-1, with TRBD1 as a possible D gene (5 bases). Trimming shortened V by 0 bases and J by 3 bases, and 12 bases separated the two germline ends. Per the germline V gene, CDR1 is SGHRS and CDR2 is YFSETQ. This CDR3 has 15 amino acids. The CDR3: CASSLEPGGDTEAFF. The CDR3 DNA sequence: TGCGCCAGCAGCTTGGAACCGGGGGGTGACACTGAAGCTTTCTTT.

The J gene is TRBJ2-7, the V gene TRBV5-6; D is undetermined. The V end was cut by 6 bases, the J end by 1 base, with 17 bases between. This CDR3 has 15 residues. Germline V gene data show CDR1 as SGHDT and CDR2 as YYEEEE. CDR3 sequence reads: CASKPGNINSYEQYF. DNA of the CDR3: TGTGCCAGCAAGCCAGGTAACATCAATTCCTACGAGCAGTACTTC.